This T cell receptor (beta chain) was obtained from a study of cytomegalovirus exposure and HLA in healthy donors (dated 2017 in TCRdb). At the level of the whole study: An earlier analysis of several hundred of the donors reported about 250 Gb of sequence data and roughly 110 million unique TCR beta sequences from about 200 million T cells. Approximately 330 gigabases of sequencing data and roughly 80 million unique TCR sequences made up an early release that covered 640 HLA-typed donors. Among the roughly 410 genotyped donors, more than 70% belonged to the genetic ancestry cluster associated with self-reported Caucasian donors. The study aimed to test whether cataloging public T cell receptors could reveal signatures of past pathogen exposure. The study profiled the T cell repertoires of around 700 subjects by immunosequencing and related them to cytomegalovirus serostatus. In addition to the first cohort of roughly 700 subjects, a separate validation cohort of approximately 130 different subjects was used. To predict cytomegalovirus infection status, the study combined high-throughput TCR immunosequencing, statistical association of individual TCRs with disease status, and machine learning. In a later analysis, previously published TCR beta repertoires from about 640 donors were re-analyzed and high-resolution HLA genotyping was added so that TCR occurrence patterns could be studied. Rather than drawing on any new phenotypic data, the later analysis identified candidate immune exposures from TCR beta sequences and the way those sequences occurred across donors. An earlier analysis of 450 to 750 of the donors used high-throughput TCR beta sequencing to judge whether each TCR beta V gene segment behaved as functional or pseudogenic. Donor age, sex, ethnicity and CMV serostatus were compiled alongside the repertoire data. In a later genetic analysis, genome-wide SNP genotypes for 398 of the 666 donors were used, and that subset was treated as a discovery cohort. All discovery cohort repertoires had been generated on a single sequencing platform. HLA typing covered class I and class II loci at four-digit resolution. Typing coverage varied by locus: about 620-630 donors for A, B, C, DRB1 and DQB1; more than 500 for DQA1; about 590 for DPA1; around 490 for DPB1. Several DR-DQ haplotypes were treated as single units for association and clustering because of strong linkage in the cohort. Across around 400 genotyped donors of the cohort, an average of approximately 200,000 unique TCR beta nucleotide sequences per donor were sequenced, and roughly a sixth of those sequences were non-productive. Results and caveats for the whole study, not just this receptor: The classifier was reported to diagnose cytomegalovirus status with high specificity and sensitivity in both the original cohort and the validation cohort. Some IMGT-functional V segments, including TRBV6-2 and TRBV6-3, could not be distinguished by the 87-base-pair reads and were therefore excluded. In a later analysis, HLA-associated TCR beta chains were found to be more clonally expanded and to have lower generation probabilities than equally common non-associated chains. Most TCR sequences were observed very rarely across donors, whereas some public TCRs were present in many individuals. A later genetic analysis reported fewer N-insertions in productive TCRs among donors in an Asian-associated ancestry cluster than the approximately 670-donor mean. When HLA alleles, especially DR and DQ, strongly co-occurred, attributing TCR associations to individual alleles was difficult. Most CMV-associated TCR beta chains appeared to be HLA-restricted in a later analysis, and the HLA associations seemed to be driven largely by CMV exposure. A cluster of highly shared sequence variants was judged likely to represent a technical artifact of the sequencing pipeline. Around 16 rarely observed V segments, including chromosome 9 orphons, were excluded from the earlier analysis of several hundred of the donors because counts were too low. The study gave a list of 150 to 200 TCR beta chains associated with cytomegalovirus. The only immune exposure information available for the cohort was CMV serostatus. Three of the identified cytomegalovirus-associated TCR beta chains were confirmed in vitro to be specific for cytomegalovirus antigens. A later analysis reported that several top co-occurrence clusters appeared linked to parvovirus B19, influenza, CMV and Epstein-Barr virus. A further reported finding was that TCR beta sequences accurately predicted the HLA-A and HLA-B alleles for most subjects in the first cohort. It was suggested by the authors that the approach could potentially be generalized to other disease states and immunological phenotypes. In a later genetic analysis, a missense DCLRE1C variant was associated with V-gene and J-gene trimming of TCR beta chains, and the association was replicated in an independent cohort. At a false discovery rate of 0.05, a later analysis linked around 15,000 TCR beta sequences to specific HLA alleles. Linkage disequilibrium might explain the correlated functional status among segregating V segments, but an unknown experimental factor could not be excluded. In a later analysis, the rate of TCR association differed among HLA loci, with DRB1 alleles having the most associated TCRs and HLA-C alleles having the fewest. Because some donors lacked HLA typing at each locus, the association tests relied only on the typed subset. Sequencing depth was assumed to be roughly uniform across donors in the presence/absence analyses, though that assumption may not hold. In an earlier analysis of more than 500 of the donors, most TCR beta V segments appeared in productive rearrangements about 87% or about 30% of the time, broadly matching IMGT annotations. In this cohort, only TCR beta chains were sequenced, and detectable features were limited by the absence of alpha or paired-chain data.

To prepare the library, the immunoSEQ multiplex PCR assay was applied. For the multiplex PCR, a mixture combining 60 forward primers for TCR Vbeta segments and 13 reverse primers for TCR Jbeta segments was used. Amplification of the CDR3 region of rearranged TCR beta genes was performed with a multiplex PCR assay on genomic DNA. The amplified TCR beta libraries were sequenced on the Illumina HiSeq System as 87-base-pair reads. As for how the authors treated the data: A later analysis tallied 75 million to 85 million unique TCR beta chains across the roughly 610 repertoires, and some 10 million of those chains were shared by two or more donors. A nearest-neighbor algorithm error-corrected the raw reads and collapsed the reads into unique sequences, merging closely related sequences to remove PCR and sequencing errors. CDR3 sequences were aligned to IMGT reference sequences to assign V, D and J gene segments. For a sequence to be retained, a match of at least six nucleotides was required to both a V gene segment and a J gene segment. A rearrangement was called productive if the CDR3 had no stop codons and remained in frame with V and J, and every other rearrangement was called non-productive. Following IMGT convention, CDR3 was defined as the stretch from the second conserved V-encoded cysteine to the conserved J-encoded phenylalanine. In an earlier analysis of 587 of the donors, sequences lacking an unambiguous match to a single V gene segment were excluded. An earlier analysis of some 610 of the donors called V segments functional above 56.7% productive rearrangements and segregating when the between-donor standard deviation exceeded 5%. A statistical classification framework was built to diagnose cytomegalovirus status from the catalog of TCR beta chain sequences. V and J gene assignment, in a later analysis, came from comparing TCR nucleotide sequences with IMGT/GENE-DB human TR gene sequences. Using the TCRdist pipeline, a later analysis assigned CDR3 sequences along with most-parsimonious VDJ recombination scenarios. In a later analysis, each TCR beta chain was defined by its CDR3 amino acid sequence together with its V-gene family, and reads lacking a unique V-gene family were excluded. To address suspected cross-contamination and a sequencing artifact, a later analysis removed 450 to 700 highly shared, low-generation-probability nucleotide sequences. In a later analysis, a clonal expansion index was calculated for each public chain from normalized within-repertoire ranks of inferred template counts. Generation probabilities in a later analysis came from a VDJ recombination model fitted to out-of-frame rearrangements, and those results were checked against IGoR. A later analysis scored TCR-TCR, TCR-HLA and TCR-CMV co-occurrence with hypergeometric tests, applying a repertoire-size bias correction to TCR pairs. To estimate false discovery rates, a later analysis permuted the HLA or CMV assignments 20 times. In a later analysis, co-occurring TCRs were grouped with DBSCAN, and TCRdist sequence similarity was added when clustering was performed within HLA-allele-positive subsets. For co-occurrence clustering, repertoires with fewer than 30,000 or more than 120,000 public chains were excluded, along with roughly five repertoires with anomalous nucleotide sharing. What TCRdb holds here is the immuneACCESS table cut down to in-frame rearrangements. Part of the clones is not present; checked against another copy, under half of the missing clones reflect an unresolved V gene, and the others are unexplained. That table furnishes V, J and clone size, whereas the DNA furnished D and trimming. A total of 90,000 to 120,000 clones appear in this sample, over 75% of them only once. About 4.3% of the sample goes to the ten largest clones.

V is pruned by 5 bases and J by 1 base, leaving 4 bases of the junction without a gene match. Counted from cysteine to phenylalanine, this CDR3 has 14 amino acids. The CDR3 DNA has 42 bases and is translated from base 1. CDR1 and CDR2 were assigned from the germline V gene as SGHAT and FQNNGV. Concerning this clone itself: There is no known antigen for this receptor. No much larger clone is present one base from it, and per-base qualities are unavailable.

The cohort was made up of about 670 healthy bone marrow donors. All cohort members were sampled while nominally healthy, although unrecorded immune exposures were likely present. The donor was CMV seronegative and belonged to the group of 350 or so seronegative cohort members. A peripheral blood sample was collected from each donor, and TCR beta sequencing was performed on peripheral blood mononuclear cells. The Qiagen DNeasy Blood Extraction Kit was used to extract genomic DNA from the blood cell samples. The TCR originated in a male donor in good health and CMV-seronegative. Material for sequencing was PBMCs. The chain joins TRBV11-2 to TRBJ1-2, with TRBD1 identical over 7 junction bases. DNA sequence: TGTGCCAGCAGCCGCGGGACAGTTAACTATGGCTACACCTTC. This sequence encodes CASSRGTVNYGYTF.